This TCR beta chain was recorded in a study of OX40 agonist ivuxolimab in advanced cancers. Regarding the study in general: Ivuxolimab was a fully human IgG2 agonistic monoclonal antibody targeting the costimulatory receptor OX40 (CD134). Intravenous ivuxolimab was administered to patients every 2 weeks at six dose levels: 0.01, 0.1, 0.3, 1.5, 3 and 10 mg/kg. Of the approximately 54 patients in dose escalation, about 20 had hepatocellular carcinoma, around 15 had melanoma, 9 had renal cell carcinoma and 9 had head and neck cancer. In the dose-escalation cohort, over 65% of patients were male, and the mean age was around 60 years, with a range of about 20 to 90. Patients were allowed to have had prior anti-PD-1, anti-PD-L1 or anti-CTLA-4 therapy, and 40% of the dose-escalation patients had previously received checkpoint inhibitors. Partial responses were achieved by three dose-escalation patients, of whom one had hepatocellular carcinoma and two had cutaneous melanoma. The point of sequencing TCRbeta in the periphery was to test whether ivuxolimab changed TCR sequence diversity and drove clonal T-cell expansion. The paper covers the monotherapy dose-escalation part of the phase I ivuxolimab trial, which included N of about 56 patients.

Summary of the overall study and its limitations: At doses of 0.1 to 3.0 mg/kg, clonal expansion of both CD4+ and CD8+ T cells in blood was seen between baseline and week 6. After ivuxolimab, more expanded clones were found on average in CD8+ T cells than in CD4+ T cells. Partial responders in the 0.1-3.0 mg/kg groups had among the lowest normalized peripheral clonal expansion, especially among CD8+ T cells. Low levels of normalized T-cell clonal expansion were also seen in some patients who did not respond. The antigen specificity of the clonally expanded peripheral T cells was not determined.

Regarding this clone: It has no known antigen specificity. Per-nucleotide qualities are absent, and no much larger clonotype sits a single base away.

The trial excluded patients who had a history of autoimmune disease or who were on systemic immunosuppression. Peripheral blood for TCR sequencing was collected from all dose cohorts at baseline, on cycle 4 day 1, and on cycle 7 day 1. The samples were taken from a phase I, first-in-human, multicenter, open-label dose-escalation trial of ivuxolimab. The trial enrolled adults with locally advanced or metastatic head and neck squamous cell, hepatocellular, melanoma or renal cell carcinoma. Before TCR sequencing, CD4+ T cells and CD8+ T cells were sorted from peripheral blood as separate populations. Genomic DNA was isolated from the sorted cells so that the TCRbeta CDR3 region could be sequenced. The immunoSEQ Assay was used for sequencing of TCRbeta CDR3 regions. TCRdb limited this immuneACCESS table to in-frame rearrangements with V and J called. A share of clones is missing; checked studies link under half to unresolved V genes, and the rest is unexplained. For this sample there are about 26,000 clones; more than 80% appear just once. The ten most abundant clones make up 30% to 35% of the sample.

The germline V gene encodes CDR1 MNHEY and CDR2 SVGAGI. The CDR3 holds 13 amino acids from the cysteine to the phenylalanine. Only CDR3 DNA is held: 39 bases, read in frame from base 1. The germline ends are 12 bases apart after V is trimmed by 6 bases and J by 3 bases. The receptor chain draws on TRBV6-5 and TRBJ2-7; TRBD2 is a weak D gene call, 5 bases matching. This clonotype was obtained from an adult with an advanced solid tumor such as melanoma, head and neck, liver or kidney cancer. Sequenced here: CD4+ or CD8+ T cells sorted from blood, sampled in a trial of the OX40 agonist ivuxolimab. DNA sequence: TGTGCCAGCAGCTCCCCGGGGTTCTACGAGCAGTACTTC. It specifies CASSSPGFYEQYF.